This is a list of T cell receptor beta chains from one sample in a study of tumor T cells in aggressive B-cell lymphoma. Assay used: immunoSEQ multiplex PCR; TCRdb lists only in-frame clones, some missing. The sample lists about 11,000 clones; around 90% were seen once. The sequencing sample was made of tumor tissue. The source is an adult with diffuse large B cell lymphoma. The CDR3 runs from the conserved cysteine through the conserved F or W. Fields, in order: clone size, V gene, D gene, CDR3 length, J gene, CDR3 DNA, CDR3 protein. A D gene is named only where the DNA matches it firmly. The size of a clone is reported for some rows only, either as once, few or many, or as a class for expanded clones.

NA	TRBV7-3	NA	16	TRBJ2-2	TGTGCCAGCAGCTCCCCTTTTGGGGGCGACACCGGGGAGCTGTTTTTT	CASSSPFGGDTGELFF
NA	TRBV13	NA	13	TRBJ1-5	TGTGCCAGCAGCTTGCGGGGGGGTCAGCCCCAGCATTTT	CASSLRGGQPQHF
NA	TRBV5-4	NA	13	TRBJ2-7	TGTGCCAGCAGCTTGGAAAATACCTACGAGCAGTACTTC	CASSLENTYEQYF
NA	TRBV4-1	NA	14	TRBJ2-7	TGCGCCAGCACCAGGGGCCTAGCGGAATACGAGCAGTACTTC	CASTRGLAEYEQYF
once	TRBV7-9	TRBD2	18	TRBJ2-1	TGTGCCAGCAGCTTATGGGGGGGTAGCGGGAGCTCCTACAATGAGCAGTTCTTC	CASSLWGGSGSSYNEQFF
NA	TRBV19	NA	14	TRBJ2-2	TGTGCCAGTAGTAGCGGGACTCCGACCGGGGAGCTGTTTTTT	CASSSGTPTGELFF
once	TRBV5-6	NA	14	TRBJ1-5	TGTGCCAGCAGCTTGGGGGCAGCCAATCAGCCCCAGCATTTT	CASSLGAANQPQHF
NA	TRBV9	NA	16	TRBJ1-4	TGTGCCAGCAGCGTATCCTGGGGGCGTAGGTCTGAAAAACTGTTTTTT	CASSVSWGRRSEKLFF
NA	TRBV18	TRBD1	17	TRBJ2-3	TGTGCCAGCTCACCCATACCCGGACAGGGGGGCACAGATACGCAGTATTTT	CASSPIPGQGGTDTQYF
NA	TRBV18	TRBD1	16	TRBJ2-3	TGTGCCAGCTCACCGACCGGGACAGGGCTTACAGATACGCAGTATTTT	CASSPTGTGLTDTQYF
NA	TRBV10-3	TRBD1	15	TRBJ1-1	TGTGCCATCAGTCCCTCCGGACAGGGGAACACTGAAGCTTTCTTT	CAISPSGQGNTEAFF
NA	TRBV11-2	TRBD1	16	TRBJ2-1	TGTGCCAGCAGCCCTGTCCGGACAGGGGCCTACAATGAGCAGTTCTTC	CASSPVRTGAYNEQFF
few	TRBV4-2	TRBD2	16	TRBJ2-5	TGTGCCAGCAGCCAAGCCCTAGCGGGGGTCCAAGAGACCCAGTACTTC	CASSQALAGVQETQYF
once	TRBV11-2	NA	16	TRBJ1-2	TGTGCCAGCAGCTTAGGCCCGATCGGGGGGCGGTATGGCTACACCTTC	CASSLGPIGGRYGYTF
NA	TRBV5-4	TRBD2	16	TRBJ2-1	TGTGCCAGCAGCTTCCCGGGACTAGCGGGACTCGATGAGCAGTTCTTC	CASSFPGLAGLDEQFF
NA	TRBV25-1	TRBD1	16	TRBJ1-2	TGTGCCAGCAGTGACTCCGGGACAGGCGAAATCTATGGCTACACCTTC	CASSDSGTGEIYGYTF
NA	TRBV27	NA	14	TRBJ1-2	TGTGCCAGCAGTTTATTAGGGGGATCCTATGGCTACACCTTC	CASSLLGGSYGYTF
NA	TRBV9	TRBD1	16	TRBJ2-3	TGTGCCAGCAGCCCATCGGGAACAGGGGCGCGGGATACGCAGTATTTT	CASSPSGTGARDTQYF
NA	TRBV25-1	TRBD2	15	TRBJ2-3	TGTGCCAGCAGTGACAGCGGGAGATCCATAGATACGCAGTATTTT	CASSDSGRSIDTQYF
few	TRBV29-1	NA	13	TRBJ2-1	TGCAGCGCTGGAGGACAGTACCTCAATGAGCAGTTCTTC	CSAGGQYLNEQFF
NA	TRBV19	TRBD1	13	TRBJ2-3	TGTGCCAGTAGTATGGGACAGACAGATACGCAGTATTTT	CASSMGQTDTQYF
once	TRBV6-5	NA	15	TRBJ2-7	TGTGCCAGCAGTTACTCAAGTCACAGGAGCTACGAGCAGTACTTC	CASSYSSHRSYEQYF
NA	TRBV18	TRBD2	20	TRBJ2-5	TGTGCCAGCTCCCCTGGTTGGGGGCCCGGACTAGCGGGTGACCAAGAGACCCAGTACTTC	CASSPGWGPGLAGDQETQYF
NA	TRBV4-2	TRBD1	17	TRBJ1-3	TGTGCCAGCAGCCAAGATAGGGCAGGGGGCACTGGAAACACCATATATTTT	CASSQDRAGGTGNTIYF
NA	TRBV27	TRBD2	20	TRBJ2-1	TGTGCCAGCAGTTTATATATGTGGGGGGGAGCGGGAGGCCCCTACAATGAGCAGTTCTTC	CASSLYMWGGAGGPYNEQFF
NA	TRBV7-3	NA	16	TRBJ1-5	TGTGCCAGCAGCCCCTTTGGGGAGTGCAGCAATCAGCCCCAGCATTTT	CASSPFGECSNQPQHF
NA	TRBV5-6	NA	13	TRBJ2-3	TGTGCCAGCAGCTTGGTCGGGACAGATACGCAGTATTTT	CASSLVGTDTQYF
NA	TRBV6-1	TRBD2	12	TRBJ2-7	TGTGCCACCTCGGGGGGGCCGGGGGAGCAGTACTTC	CATSGGPGEQYF
NA	TRBV7-9	TRBD1	15	TRBJ1-6	TGTGCCAGCAGCTTAGTAACAGGGGGCTCTTCACCCCTCCACTTT	CASSLVTGGSSPLHF
NA	TRBV18	NA	17	TRBJ2-5	TGTGCCAGCTCACCACCGAAGCCCGGACAGCAACAAGAGACCCAGTACTTC	CASSPPKPGQQQETQYF
NA	TRBV4-2	NA	17	TRBJ2-1	TGTGCCAGCAGCCAAACAGTTAACGGTCTCTCCTACAATGAGCAGTTCTTC	CASSQTVNGLSYNEQFF
NA	TRBV20-1	NA	11	TRBJ1-2	TGCAGTGCTAGTGGGGGCGCTGGCTACACCTTC	CSASGGAGYTF
NA	TRBV30	NA	14	TRBJ1-3	TGTGCCTGGAGTAGTTCCCTAACTGGAAACACCATATATTTT	CAWSSSLTGNTIYF
few	TRBV4-2	TRBD1	15	TRBJ2-7	TGTGCCAGCAGCCAAGCAGAAGGACAGGTGTACGAGCAGTACTTC	CASSQAEGQVYEQYF
NA	TRBV5-1	NA	14	TRBJ2-7	TGCGCCAGCAGCTTGGATCCAGGGCCCCGGGCCAAGTACTTC	CASSLDPGPRAKYF
NA	TRBV19	TRBD1	15	TRBJ1-5	TGTGCCAGCAGATATGGGACAGATAGCAATCAGCCCCAGCATTTT	CASRYGTDSNQPQHF
once	TRBV2	TRBD2	15	TRBJ2-7	TGTGCCAGCAGTGATTACCGGGACTACTCCTACGAGCAGTACTTC	CASSDYRDYSYEQYF
NA	TRBV30	TRBD1	13	TRBJ2-7	TGTGCCTGGAGGGGGACAGGGGCCTACGAGCAGTACTTC	CAWRGTGAYEQYF
NA	TRBV12-5	NA	17	TRBJ2-5	TGTGCTAGTGGTTTAGGATCCACCTGGGCAGGGAAAGAGACCCAGTACTTC	CASGLGSTWAGKETQYF
once	TRBV6-5	NA	13	TRBJ1-1	TGTGCCAGCTTAAACAGCCAGAACACTGAAGCTTTCTTT	CASLNSQNTEAFF
NA	TRBV11-1	NA	14	TRBJ1-1	TGTGCCAGCAGCTCAGGGACTGTGAACACTGAAGCTTTCTTT	CASSSGTVNTEAFF
NA	TRBV6-5	NA	13	TRBJ1-1	TGTGCCAGCAGTGACTTGTACAGGGTAGGAGCTTTCTTT	CASSDLYRVGAFF
NA	TRBV10-3	NA	15	TRBJ1-1	TGTGCCATCAGGTCGGCAGGGGTACTGAACACTGAAGCTTTCTTT	CAIRSAGVLNTEAFF
NA	TRBV9	TRBD2	15	TRBJ2-3	TGTGCCAGCAGCTCGCTAGCGGGGGTCACAGATACGCAGTATTTT	CASSSLAGVTDTQYF
NA	TRBV9	TRBD1	14	TRBJ2-7	TGTGCCAGCAGCTTGGGGACAGGGTACTACGAGCAGTACTTC	CASSLGTGYYEQYF